A single sample is the source of the 19 T cell receptor beta chains below, sequenced in a study of post-analysis software for immune sequencing data. General study points: When patients were compared with controls, about five TRBV segments were more frequent, TRBV5-6, TRBV5-1 and TRBV20-1 among them.

For these receptors, no antigen is known. Unique-molecular-identifier-tagged TCR beta cDNA libraries were used. TCRdb ran MiXCR on the PCR reads and lists one entry per CDR3 protein. This sample has approximately 630,000 distinct CDR3 sequences, with approximately 59% found just once. Sequencing was performed on blood. All receptors derive from a girl aged 2-10 years with multiple sclerosis.

This clonotype was recorded a few times. The J gene is TRBJ2-5, the V gene TRBV20-1; 9 bases are shared with TRBD1. The end of the DNA aligns better with TRBJ2-7, so the J call may be wrong. Germline V gives CDR1 DFQATT, CDR2 SNEGSKA (reference sequence). This CDR3 region has 15 residues. The CDR3 here is CSAREPTGGRGEQYF. Here the CDR3 DNA reads TGCAGTGCTAGAGAACCGACAGGGGGTAGAGGCGAGCAGTACTTC.

The genes are TRBV27 and TRBJ1-1; unclear D gene. This CDR3 is 15 amino acids long. Germline V gene sequence: CDR1 MNHEY, CDR2 SMNVEV (reference sequence). V gave up 5 bases and J gave up 1 base, with 14 bases separating them. The CDR3 region is CASSPPGSWNTEAFF. CDR3 DNA: TGTGCCAGCAGTCCACCCGGCAGCTGGAACACTGAAGCTTTCTTT.

This clonotype showed up just a few times. The chain couples TRBV4-1 to TRBJ2-1, with 8 nucleotides matching TRBD2. In germline, CDR1 is MGHRA, CDR2 YSYEKL. The CDR3 totals 15 residues. The trim removed 2 bases at V and 5 bases at J, leaving 5 bases unmatched. The CDR3 sequence: CASSQRTSSDNEQFF. CDR3 DNA sequence: TGCGCCAGCAGCCAACGGACTAGCAGCGACAATGAGCAGTTCTTC.

The rearrangement links TRBV5-5 to TRBJ2-2, with D tentatively TRBD2 (5 bases). CDR3 length equals 15 residues. The germline V and J ends were trimmed by 3 bases and 10 bases, with 19 bases remaining between them. Looked up from germline, CDR1 is SGHKS and CDR2 is YYEKEE (reference sequence). The CDR3 DNA sequence: TGTGCCAGCAGCTCATTAAGAGGGAACGGTCAGGAGCTGTTTTTT. This sequence encodes CASSSLRGNGQELFF.

The gene calls are TRBV12-3 or TRBV12-4 and TRBJ1-1; TRBD1 is a possible D gene (6 bases). With 5 bases removed from V and 1 base from J, the gap between germline ends came to 14 bases. The CDR3 runs 15 residues. CDR3 nucleotide sequence: TGTGCCAGCAGTGACCACAGGGTGGGGAACACTGAAGCTTTCTTT. Amino acids: CASSDHRVGNTEAFF.

This clonotype was counted a few times. This rearrangement joins TRBV27 to TRBJ1-2; 7 bases map to TRBD1. Germline trimming cut 3 bases from V and 4 bases from J; bases unmatched to any gene: 2. There are 13 residues in the CDR3. The germline CDR1 and CDR2 sequences are MNHEY and SMNVEV (reference sequence). CDR3: CASSFPGGYGYTF. CDR3 sequence (DNA): TGTGCCAGCAGTTTCCCAGGGGGCTATGGCTACACCTTC.

The rearrangement joins TRBV29-1 to TRBJ2-1; possibly TRBD2 for D (6 bases). This CDR3 comprises 15 residues. Germline loops: CDR1 SQVTM, CDR2 ANQGSEA. V lost 0 bases and J 6 bases, leaving 15 bases between the germline ends. The DNA for the CDR3 is TGCAGCGTTGAAGAAACAGCGGGCGGGCCCAATGAGCAGTTCTTC. It yields the protein CSVEETAGGPNEQFF.

CDR3 coding DNA: TGCGCCAGCAGCCCTAACAGGGGCGAGGGCTATGGCTACACCTTC. It translates to CASSPNRGEGYGYTF. This sequence joins TRBV4-1 and TRBJ1-2, with 7 positions matching TRBD1. Germline assignment: CDR1 MGHRA and CDR2 YSYEKL. The CDR3 runs 15 residues. J lost 4 bases, V lost 4 bases, and 9 bases had no gene match.

The genes are TRBV20-1 and TRBJ2-5; 8 bases fit TRBD2. This CDR3 region has 15 residues. The V segment lost 3 bases and the J segment 2 bases; nucleotides outside the gene matches: 8. Germline CDR1 is DFQATT and CDR2 is SNEGSKA (reference sequence). CDR3 region: CSARGLAGVQETQYF. The CDR3 DNA follows: TGCAGTGCTAGGGGCCTAGCGGGTGTACAAGAGACCCAGTACTTC.

This sequence joins TRBV6-6 and TRBJ1-1; D uncertain. Germline loops: CDR1 MNHNY, CDR2 SVGAGI (reference sequence). There are 14 residues in the CDR3. Trimming shortened V by 3 bases and J by 1 base, and 9 bases separated the two germline ends. CDR3 amino acids: CASSYRRENTEAFF. In DNA form, the CDR3 reads TGTGCCAGCAGTTATCGGAGGGAGAACACTGAAGCTTTCTTT.

The chain employs TRBV10-2 and TRBJ1-2; TRBD1 is a possible D gene (6 bases). Germline-derived CDR1 and CDR2 are WSHSY and SAAADI. V gave up 0 bases and J gave up 4 bases, with 12 bases separating them. The CDR3 totals 15 residues. The DNA of the CDR3 is TGCGCCAGCAGTGAGTCGATTAGGACAGTCTATGGCTACACCTTC. This translates into CASSESIRTVYGYTF.

In DNA, the CDR3 is TGTGCCAGTCATCGGACAGGGTTCTATGGCTACACCTTC. Protein sequence: CASHRTGFYGYTF. V usage is TRBV12-3 or TRBV12-4 and J usage is TRBJ1-2; the match to TRBD1 covers 8 bases. The CDR3 extends over 13 amino acids. The J segment lost 4 bases and the V segment lost 9 bases, leaving 7 bases of the junction unmatched.

This clonotype has just a few counts. The chain links TRBV6-6 to TRBJ1-5; perhaps TRBD1 as D (5 bases). The germline V gene encodes CDR1 MNHNY and CDR2 SVGAGI (reference sequence). Trimming left V 0 bases short and J 7 bases short, with 10 bases between. The CDR3 sequence is 14 residues long. The CDR3: CASSYSGVPQPQHF. The CDR3, as DNA: TGTGCCAGCAGTTACTCGGGGGTTCCCCAGCCCCAGCATTTT.

This clonotype was found a few times. CDR3 DNA sequence: TGTGCCAGCAGTCTCTACTCTAGCACAGATACGCAGTATTTT. It specifies CASSLYSSTDTQYF. The chain recombines TRBV12-3 or TRBV12-4 with TRBJ2-3; D gene unclear. The V end was cut by 5 bases, the J end by 0 bases, with 9 bases between. The CDR3 sequence is 14 residues long.

V is TRBV25-1 and J is TRBJ1-2; no clear D. Deletions cut 7 bases from V and 6 bases from J, with 18 bases between. CDR3 size: 14 residues. CDR1 and CDR2 from the germline V gene are MGHDK and SYGVNS. The CDR3 DNA sequence: TGTGCCAGCATTCATGGGCAGCTCACTCATGGCTACACCTTC. Translated: CASIHGQLTHGYTF.

There are a few counts of this clonotype. The V gene is TRBV27, the J gene TRBJ2-3; 11 bases line up with TRBD2. The germline CDR1 and CDR2 sequences are MNHEY and SMNVEV (reference sequence). Germline trimming cut 4 bases from V and 0 bases from J; bases unmatched to any gene: 6. The CDR3 sequence is 17 residues long. CDR3 DNA: TGTGCCAGCAGTTCGGGACTAGCGGCACTTAGCACAGATACGCAGTATTTT. Protein sequence: CASSSGLAALSTDTQYF.

V and J are TRBV6-4 and TRBJ1-2; D is perhaps TRBD1 (5 bases). The CDR3 runs 13 residues. Trimming left V 6 bases short and J 2 bases short, with 10 bases between. Germline V gene lookup returns CDR1 MRHNA and CDR2 SNTAGT. DNA for the CDR3: TGTGCCAGCAGGCCAGGGAAAAACTATGGCTACACCTTC. Translated: CASRPGKNYGYTF.

This clonotype appeared a few times. The chain uses TRBV20-1 and TRBJ2-3, with 9 bases fitting TRBD1. V was pared by 5 bases and J by 3 bases, with 9 bases of the junction left unmatched. This CDR3 comprises 15 residues. Germline CDR1 reads DFQATT; CDR2 reads SNEGSKA (reference sequence). The CDR3: CSAGSGQGRTDTQYF. The CDR3 region has the DNA TGCAGTGCTGGATCAGGACAGGGGAGGACAGATACGCAGTATTTT.

The genes are TRBV14 and TRBJ2-3, with TRBD1 matching over 12 bases. V shed 0 bases and J 4 bases; nucleotides not matched to a gene: 17. The CDR3 is 21 amino acids. Germline V gene data show CDR1 as SGHDN and CDR2 as FVKESK. CDR3 DNA: TGTGCCAGCAGCCAAGAGCGCCCCGGGACAGGGGGCGTAGGGCCCGCAGATACGCAGTATTTT. This codes for CASSQERPGTGGVGPADTQYF.